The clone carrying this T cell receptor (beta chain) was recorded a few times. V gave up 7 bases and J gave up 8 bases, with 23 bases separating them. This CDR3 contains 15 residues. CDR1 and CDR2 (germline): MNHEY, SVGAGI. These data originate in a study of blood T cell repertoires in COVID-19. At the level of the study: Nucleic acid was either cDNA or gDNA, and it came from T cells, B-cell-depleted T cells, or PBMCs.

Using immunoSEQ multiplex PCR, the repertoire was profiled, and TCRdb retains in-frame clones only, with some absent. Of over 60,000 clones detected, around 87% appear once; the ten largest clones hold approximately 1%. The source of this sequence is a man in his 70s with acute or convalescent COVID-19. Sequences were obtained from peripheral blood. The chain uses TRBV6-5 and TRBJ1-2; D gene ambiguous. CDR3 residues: CASMAAVWVSGGYTF. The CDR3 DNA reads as TGTGCCAGCATGGCGGCCGTTTGGGTATCGGGAGGCTACACCTTC.